These 8 T cell receptor beta chains were sequenced from one sample in a study of siplizumab effects on memory and regulatory T cells. The assay was immunoSEQ multiplex PCR, and TCRdb's table has in-frame clones only and misses some. Here the sample spans approximately 100,000 clones, 85% to 95% being singletons. Sequencing was carried out using non-Treg CD4+ T cells sorted from blood. The receptor source for this set is a human donor in good health.

The chain uses TRBV30 and TRBJ2-1; D gene ambiguous. Germline V CDR1 and CDR2: GTSNPN, SVGIG (reference sequence). The CDR3 totals 14 residues. Trimming cost V 3 bases and J 0 bases, with 9 bases left between them. The CDR3 protein is CAWRPPSSYNEQFF. CDR3 DNA: TGTGCCTGGAGACCGCCCAGCTCCTACAATGAGCAGTTCTTC.

This clone was seen only once. The chain is built from TRBV7-6 and TRBJ1-1, with a tentative D call TRBD1 (5 bases). The germline gives CDR1 SGHVS, CDR2 FNYEAQ. The V end was cut by 1 base, the J end by 1 base, with 7 bases between. The CDR3 consists of 14 residues. The CDR3 region is CASSLDQGNTEAFF. CDR3 DNA: TGTGCCAGCAGCTTAGACCAGGGGAACACTGAAGCTTTCTTT.

The CDR3 sequence is CASRTLTRGETQYF. CDR3 coding DNA: TGCGCCAGCAGGACCCTAACTAGAGGGGAGACCCAGTACTTC. The rearrangement uses TRBV10-2 and TRBJ2-5, with D possibly matching TRBD2 (5 bases). Germline lookup yields CDR1 WSHSY and CDR2 SAAADI. V was clipped by 6 bases and J by 5 bases, with 16 bases between them. This CDR3 region has 14 residues.

This clone came up many times. This sequence joins TRBV28 and TRBJ1-1; D call uncertain. V lost 4 bases and J 1 base, leaving 10 bases between the germline ends. This CDR3 has 14 amino acids. Looked up from germline, CDR1 is MDHEN and CDR2 is SYDVKM. In DNA form, the CDR3 reads TGTGCCAGCAGTTCGTGGAGACCGAACACTGAAGCTTTCTTT. Its translation is CASSSWRPNTEAFF.

V and J are TRBV19 and TRBJ2-1; 11 nucleotides match TRBD2. V shed 5 bases and J 0 bases; nucleotides not matched to a gene: 6. The germline V gene has CDR1 LNHDA and CDR2 SQIVND (reference sequence). The CDR3 contains 17 residues. CDR3 bases: TGTGCCAGTAGTTCCGGGACTAGCGGAACCTCCTACAATGAGCAGTTCTTC. Its translation is CASSSGTSGTSYNEQFF.

The chain combines TRBV28 with TRBJ1-4; 8 bases map to TRBD1. CDR3 length: 16 amino acids. Germline V lookup: CDR1 MDHEN, CDR2 SYDVKM. Germline trimming cut 6 bases from V and 5 bases from J; bases unmatched to any gene: 11. The CDR3 DNA is TGTGCCAGCAGACCGGCAGGGGGCGGTGGAAATGAAAAACTGTTTTTT. The encoded protein is CASRPAGGGGNEKLFF.

The chain employs TRBV14 and TRBJ1-2; D is ambiguous. The germline CDR1 and CDR2 sequences are SGHDN and FVKESK. V lost 4 bases and J 2 bases, leaving 8 bases between the germline ends. The CDR3 consists of 13 residues. CDR3 protein: CASSLSVNYGYTF. The DNA for the CDR3 is TGTGCCAGCAGCCTTTCCGTCAACTATGGCTACACCTTC.

This clone occurred once. The chain has TRBV5-1 and TRBJ2-5; D tentatively fits TRBD1 or TRBD2 (5 bases each). The assigned J gene may be wrong: the sequence end matches TRBJ2-7 better. Germline lookup yields CDR1 SGHRS and CDR2 YFSETQ. The CDR3 has 15 amino acids. The CDR3 DNA reads TGCGCCAGCAGCTTTGGGGAGACAGTGCCCTACGAGCAGTACTTC. As protein: CASSFGETVPYEQYF.